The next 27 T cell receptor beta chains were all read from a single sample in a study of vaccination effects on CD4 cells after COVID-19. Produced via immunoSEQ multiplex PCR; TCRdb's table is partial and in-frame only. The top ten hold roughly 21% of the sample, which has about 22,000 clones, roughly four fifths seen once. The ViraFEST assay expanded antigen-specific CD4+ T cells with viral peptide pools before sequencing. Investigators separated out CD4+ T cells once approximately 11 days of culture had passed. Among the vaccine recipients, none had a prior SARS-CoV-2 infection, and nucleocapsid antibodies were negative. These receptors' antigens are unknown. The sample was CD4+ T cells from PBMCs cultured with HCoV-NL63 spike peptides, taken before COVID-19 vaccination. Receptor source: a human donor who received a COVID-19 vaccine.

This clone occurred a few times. For the CDR3, the DNA is TGCGCCAGCAGGATTGGGAATTCACCCCTCCACTTT. Its translation: CASRIGNSPLHF. The chain uses TRBV5-1 and TRBJ1-6; D gene uncertain. Trimming stripped 5 bases from V and 7 bases from J, with 7 bases between. The CDR3 runs to 12 residues. The germline V gene has CDR1 SGHRS and CDR2 YFSETQ. The full variable domain, with the rest looked up from reference TRBV5-1 and TRBJ1-6, is KAGVTQTPRYLIKTRGQQVTLSCSPISGHRSVSWYQQTPGQGLQFLFEYFSETQRNKGNFPGRFSGRQFSNSRSEMNVSTLELGDSALYLCASRIGNSPLHFGNGTRLTVT.

In DNA form, the CDR3 reads TGTGCCAGTAGTAAGGGACTAGCGGGTTTCTCCTACAATGAGCAGTTCTTC. Amino acids: CASSKGLAGFSYNEQFF. The V call is TRBV19, the J call TRBJ2-1, with 12 bases that match TRBD2. Losses at the gene ends were 4 bases for V and 0 bases for J; bases not matched to a gene: 4. Germline V gene data show CDR1 as LNHDA and CDR2 as SQIVND (reference sequence). The CDR3 has 17 amino acids.

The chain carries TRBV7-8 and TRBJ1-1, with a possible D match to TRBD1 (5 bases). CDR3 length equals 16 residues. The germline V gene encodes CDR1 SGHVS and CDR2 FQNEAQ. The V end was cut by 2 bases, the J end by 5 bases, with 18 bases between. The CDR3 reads CASSLNRDGSKTEAFF. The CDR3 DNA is TGTGCCAGCAGCTTAAATCGGGACGGCTCAAAAACTGAAGCTTTCTTT.

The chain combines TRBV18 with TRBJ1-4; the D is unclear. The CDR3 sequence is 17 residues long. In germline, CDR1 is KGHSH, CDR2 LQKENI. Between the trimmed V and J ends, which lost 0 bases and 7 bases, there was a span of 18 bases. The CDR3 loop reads CASSPPNSQEIGEKLFF. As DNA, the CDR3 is TGTGCCAGCTCACCACCCAATTCCCAGGAAATCGGTGAAAAACTGTTTTTT.

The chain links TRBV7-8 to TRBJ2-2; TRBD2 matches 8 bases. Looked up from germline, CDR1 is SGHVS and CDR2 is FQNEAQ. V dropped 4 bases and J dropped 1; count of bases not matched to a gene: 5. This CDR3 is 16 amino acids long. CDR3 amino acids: CASSSRLAKNTGELFF. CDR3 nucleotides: TGTGCCAGCAGCTCCCGACTAGCGAAGAACACCGGGGAGCTGTTTTTT. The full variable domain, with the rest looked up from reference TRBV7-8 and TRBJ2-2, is GAGVSQSPRYKVAKRGQDVALRCDPISGHVSLFWYQQALGQGPEFLTYFQNEAQLDKSGLPSDRFFAERPEGSVSTLKIQRTQQEDSAVYLCASSSRLAKNTGELFFGEGSRLTVL.

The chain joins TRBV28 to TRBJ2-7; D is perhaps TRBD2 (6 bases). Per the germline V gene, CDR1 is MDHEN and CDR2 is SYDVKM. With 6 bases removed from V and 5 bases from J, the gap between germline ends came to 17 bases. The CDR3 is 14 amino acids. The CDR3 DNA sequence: TGTGCCAGCAGACCCCCCTCGGCTAGCGACGAGCAGTACTTC. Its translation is CASRPPSASDEQYF.

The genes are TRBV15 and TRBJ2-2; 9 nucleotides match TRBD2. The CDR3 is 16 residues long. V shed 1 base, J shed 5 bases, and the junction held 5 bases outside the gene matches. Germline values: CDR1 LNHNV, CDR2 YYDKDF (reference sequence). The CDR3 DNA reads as TGTGCCACCAGCAGAGTAGCGGGGGCGGCAACCGGGGAGCTGTTTTTT. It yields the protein CATSRVAGAATGELFF.

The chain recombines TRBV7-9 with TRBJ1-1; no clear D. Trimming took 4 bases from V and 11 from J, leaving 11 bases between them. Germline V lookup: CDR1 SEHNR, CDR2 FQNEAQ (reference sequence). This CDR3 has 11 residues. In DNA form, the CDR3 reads TGTGCCAGCAGCTCAACCTACGGGGCTTTCTTT. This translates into CASSSTYGAFF.

CDR3 loop: CSVGIAGNEKLFF. CDR3 bases: TGCAGCGTTGGGATAGCGGGGAATGAAAAACTGTTTTTT. The chain recombines TRBV29-1 with TRBJ1-4, with D hard to call. V was shortened by 4 bases and J by 5 bases, with 11 bases between the two germline ends. There are 13 residues in the CDR3. Germline lookup yields CDR1 SQVTM and CDR2 ANQGSEA. The entire variable domain, with the rest obtained from reference TRBV29-1 and TRBJ1-4, is as follows: SAVISQKPSRDICQRGTSLTIQCQVDSQVTMMFWYRQQPGQSLTLIATANQGSEATYESGFVIDKFPISRPNLTFSTLTVSNMSPEDSSIYLCSVGIAGNEKLFFGSGTQLSVL.

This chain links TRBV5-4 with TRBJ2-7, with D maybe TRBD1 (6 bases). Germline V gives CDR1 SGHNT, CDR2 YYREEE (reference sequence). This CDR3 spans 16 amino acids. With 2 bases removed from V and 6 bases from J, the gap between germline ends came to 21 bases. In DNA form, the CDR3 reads TGTGCCAGCAGCTTAGATGGTTGGGGGCAAGATGGCGAGCAGTACTTC. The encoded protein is CASSLDGWGQDGEQYF.

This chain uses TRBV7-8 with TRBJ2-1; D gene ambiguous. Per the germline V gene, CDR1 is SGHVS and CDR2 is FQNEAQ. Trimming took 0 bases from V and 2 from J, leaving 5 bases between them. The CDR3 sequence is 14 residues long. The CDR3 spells CASSLASPYNEQFF. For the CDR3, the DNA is TGTGCCAGCAGCTTAGCTTCTCCCTACAATGAGCAGTTCTTC.

CDR3 residues: CASSPDSRRGYTF. In DNA form, the CDR3 reads TGTGCCAGCAGCCCCGACTCCCGGCGTGGCTACACCTTC. The rearrangement links TRBV12-3 or TRBV12-4 to TRBJ1-2; D is undetermined. Deletions cut 6 bases from V and 7 bases from J, with 15 bases between. The CDR3 contains 13 residues.

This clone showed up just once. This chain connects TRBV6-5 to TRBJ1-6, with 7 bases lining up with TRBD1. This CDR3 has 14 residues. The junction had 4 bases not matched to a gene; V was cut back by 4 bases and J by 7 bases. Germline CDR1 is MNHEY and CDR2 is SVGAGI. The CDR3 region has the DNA TGTGCCAGCAGTTCCGGGACAGAGAATTCACCCCTCCACTTT. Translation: CASSSGTENSPLHF.

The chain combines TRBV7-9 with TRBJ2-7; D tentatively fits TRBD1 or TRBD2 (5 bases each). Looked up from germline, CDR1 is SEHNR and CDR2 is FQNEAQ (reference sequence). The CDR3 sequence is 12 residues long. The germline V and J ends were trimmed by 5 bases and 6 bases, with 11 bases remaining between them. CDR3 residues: CASSRDLTEQYF. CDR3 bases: TGTGCCAGCAGCCGGGACCTGACCGAGCAGTACTTC. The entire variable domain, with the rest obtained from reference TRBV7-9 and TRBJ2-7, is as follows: DTGVSQNPRHKITKRGQNVTFRCDPISEHNRLYWYRQTLGQGPEFLTYFQNEAQLEKSRLLSDRFSAERPKGSFSTLEIQRTEQGDSAMYLCASSRDLTEQYFGPGTRLTVT.

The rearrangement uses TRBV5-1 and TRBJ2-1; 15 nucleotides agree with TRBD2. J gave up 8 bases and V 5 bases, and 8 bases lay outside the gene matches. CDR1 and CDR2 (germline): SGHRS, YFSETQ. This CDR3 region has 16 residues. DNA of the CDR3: TGCGCCAGCAGATTGCCGGGACTAGCGGGAGGATATGAGCAGTTCTTC. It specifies CASRLPGLAGGYEQFF.

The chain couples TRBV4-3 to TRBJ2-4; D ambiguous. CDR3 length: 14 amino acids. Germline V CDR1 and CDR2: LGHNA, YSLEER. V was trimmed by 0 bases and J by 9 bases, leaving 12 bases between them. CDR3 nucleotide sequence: TGCGCCAGCAGCCAAGATTATGAAACCGTCATTCAGTACTTC. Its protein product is CASSQDYETVIQYF.

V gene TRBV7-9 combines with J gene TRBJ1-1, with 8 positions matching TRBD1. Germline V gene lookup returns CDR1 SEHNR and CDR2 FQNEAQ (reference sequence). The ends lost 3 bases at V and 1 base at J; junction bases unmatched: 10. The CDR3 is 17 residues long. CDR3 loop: CASSLGPTGVGNTEAFF. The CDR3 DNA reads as TGTGCCAGCAGCTTGGGTCCGACAGGGGTGGGGAACACTGAAGCTTTCTTT.

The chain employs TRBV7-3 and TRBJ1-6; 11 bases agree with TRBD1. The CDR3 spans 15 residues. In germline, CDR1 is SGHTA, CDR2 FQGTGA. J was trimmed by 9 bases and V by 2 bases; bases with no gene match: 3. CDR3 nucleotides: TGTGCCAGCAGCTTAGGGGACAGGGGGAGTTCACCCCTCCACTTT. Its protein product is CASSLGDRGSSPLHF.

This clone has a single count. The chain's CDR3 is CGDYAGDSPLHF. In DNA, the CDR3 is TGTGGAGATTACGCCGGAGATTCACCCCTCCACTTT. The chain links TRBV10-3 to TRBJ1-6, with D hard to call. Germline-derived CDR1 and CDR2 are ENHRY and SYGVKD. The CDR3 covers 12 residues.

CDR3 DNA: TGTGCCAGCAGTTACGGGGGCAGGAAGAACACTGAAGCTTTCTTT. Amino acids: CASSYGGRKNTEAFF. The rearrangement joins TRBV6-5 to TRBJ1-1; D is possibly TRBD1 (6 bases). The CDR3 sequence is 15 residues long. The V and J ends lost 2 bases and 1 base respectively, with 11 bases between them. Germline values: CDR1 MNHEY, CDR2 SVGAGI.

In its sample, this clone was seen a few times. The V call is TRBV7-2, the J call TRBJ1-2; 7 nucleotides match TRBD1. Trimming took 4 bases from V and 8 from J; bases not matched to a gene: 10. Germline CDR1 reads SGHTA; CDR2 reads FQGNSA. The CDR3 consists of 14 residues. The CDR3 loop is CASSSRTGAKGYTF. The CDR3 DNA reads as TGTGCCAGCAGCTCCCGGACAGGCGCGAAGGGCTACACCTTC.

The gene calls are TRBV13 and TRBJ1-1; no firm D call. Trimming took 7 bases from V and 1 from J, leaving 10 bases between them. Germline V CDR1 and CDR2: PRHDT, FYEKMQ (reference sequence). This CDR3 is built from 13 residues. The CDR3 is CASKVQRNTEAFF. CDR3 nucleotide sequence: TGTGCCAGCAAGGTACAGAGGAACACTGAAGCTTTCTTT.

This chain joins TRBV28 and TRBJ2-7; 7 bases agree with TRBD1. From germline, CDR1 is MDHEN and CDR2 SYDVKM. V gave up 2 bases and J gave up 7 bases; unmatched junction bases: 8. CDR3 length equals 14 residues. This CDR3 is CASSLPGQAWEQYF. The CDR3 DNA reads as TGTGCCAGCAGTTTACCTGGACAGGCGTGGGAGCAGTACTTC.

The CDR3 reads CASSHRLQGENTEAFF. CDR3 in DNA: TGTGCCAGTTCCCACCGGCTACAGGGGGAGAACACTGAAGCTTTCTTT. The chain couples TRBV19 to TRBJ1-1, with 8 nucleotides matching TRBD1. This CDR3 is built from 16 residues. Germline CDR1 and CDR2: LNHDA and SQIVND (reference sequence). J gave up 1 base and V 8 bases, and 12 bases lay outside the gene matches.

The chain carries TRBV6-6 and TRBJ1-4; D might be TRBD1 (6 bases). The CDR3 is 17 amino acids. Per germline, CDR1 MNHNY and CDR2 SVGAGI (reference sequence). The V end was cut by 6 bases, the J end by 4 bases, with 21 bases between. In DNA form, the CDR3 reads TGTGCCAGCAGCCGAGGGGGAGACGGACGCATTAATGAAAAACTGTTTTTT. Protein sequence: CASSRGGDGRINEKLFF.

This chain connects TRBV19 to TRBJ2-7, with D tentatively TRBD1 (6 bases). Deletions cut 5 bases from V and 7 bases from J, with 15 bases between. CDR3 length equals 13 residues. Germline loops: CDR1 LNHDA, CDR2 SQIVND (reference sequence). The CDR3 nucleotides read TGTGCCAGTAGTCAGCAGGGGCTCCGGGAGCAGTACTTC. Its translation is CASSQQGLREQYF.

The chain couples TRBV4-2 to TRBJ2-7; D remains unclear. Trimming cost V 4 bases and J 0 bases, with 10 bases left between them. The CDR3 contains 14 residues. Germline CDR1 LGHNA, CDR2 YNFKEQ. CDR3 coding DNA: TGTGCCAGCAGCCCCACAGTTTACTCCTACGAGCAGTACTTC. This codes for CASSPTVYSYEQYF.